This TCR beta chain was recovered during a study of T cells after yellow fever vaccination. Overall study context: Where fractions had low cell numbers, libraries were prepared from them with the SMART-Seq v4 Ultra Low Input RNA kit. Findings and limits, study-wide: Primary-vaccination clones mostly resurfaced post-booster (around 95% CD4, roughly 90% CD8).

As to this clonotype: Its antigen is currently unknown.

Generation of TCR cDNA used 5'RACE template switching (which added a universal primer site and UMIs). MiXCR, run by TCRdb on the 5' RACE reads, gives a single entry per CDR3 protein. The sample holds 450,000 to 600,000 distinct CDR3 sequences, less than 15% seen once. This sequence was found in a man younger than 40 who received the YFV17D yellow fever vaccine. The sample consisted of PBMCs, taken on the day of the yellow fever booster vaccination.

The CDR3 coding sequence is TGTGCCAGCAGCGGAACAGGGGGCATTTCCCAAAGGAATGAGCAGTTCTTC. Translation: CASSGTGGISQRNEQFF. V usage is TRBV9 and J usage is TRBJ2-1; 9 bases agree with TRBD1. The CDR3 runs to 17 residues. Germline V lookup: CDR1 SGDLS, CDR2 YYNGEE. The ends lost 3 bases at V and 7 bases at J; junction bases unmatched: 14.